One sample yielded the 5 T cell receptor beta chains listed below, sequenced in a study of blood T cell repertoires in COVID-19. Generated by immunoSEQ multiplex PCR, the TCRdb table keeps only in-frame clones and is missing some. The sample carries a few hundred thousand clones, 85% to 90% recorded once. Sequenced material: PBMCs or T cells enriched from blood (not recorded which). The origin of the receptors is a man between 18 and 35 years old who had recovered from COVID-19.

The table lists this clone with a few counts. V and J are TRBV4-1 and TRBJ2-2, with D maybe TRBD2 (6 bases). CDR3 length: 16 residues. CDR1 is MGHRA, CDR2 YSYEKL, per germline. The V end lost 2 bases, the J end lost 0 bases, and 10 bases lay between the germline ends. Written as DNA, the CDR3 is TGCGCCAGCAGCCAATGGAGGGGCTCGAACACCGGGGAGCTGTTTTTT. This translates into CASSQWRGSNTGELFF.

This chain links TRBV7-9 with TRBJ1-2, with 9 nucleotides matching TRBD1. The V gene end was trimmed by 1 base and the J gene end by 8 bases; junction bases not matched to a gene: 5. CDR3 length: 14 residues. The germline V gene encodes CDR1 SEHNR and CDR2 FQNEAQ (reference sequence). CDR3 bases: TGTGCCAGCAGCTTAGGGACAGGGGCTGCCGGCTACACCTTC. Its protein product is CASSLGTGAAGYTF.

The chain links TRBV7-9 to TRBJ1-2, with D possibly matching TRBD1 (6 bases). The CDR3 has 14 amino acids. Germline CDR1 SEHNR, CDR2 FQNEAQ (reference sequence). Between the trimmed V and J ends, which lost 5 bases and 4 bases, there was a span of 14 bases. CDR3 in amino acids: CASSLDRFFYGYTF. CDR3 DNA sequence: TGTGCCAGCAGCCTCGACAGGTTCTTCTATGGCTACACCTTC.

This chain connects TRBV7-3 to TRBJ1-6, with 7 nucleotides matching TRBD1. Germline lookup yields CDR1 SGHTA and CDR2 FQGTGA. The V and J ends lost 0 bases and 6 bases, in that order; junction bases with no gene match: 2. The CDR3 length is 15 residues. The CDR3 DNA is TGTGCCAGCAGCTTAACGGGACAGACTAATTCACCCCTCCACTTT. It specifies CASSLTGQTNSPLHF.

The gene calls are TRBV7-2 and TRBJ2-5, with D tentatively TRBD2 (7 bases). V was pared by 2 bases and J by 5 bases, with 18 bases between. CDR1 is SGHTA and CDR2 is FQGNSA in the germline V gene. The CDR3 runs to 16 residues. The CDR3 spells CASSLRRGGRGETQYF. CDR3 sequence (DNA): TGTGCCAGCAGCTTACGTCGCGGGGGCCGGGGGGAGACCCAGTACTTC.